The text below deals with one T cell receptor beta chain. The CDR3 consists of 12 residues. Germline V CDR1 and CDR2: KGHDR, SFDVKD. The germline V and J ends were trimmed by 4 bases and 4 bases, with 7 bases remaining between them. TCRdb re-analysed the RT-PCR reads in MiXCR, keeping a single row per CDR3 protein. The data hold fewer than 800,000 distinct CDR3 sequences, with 14% observed a single time. The chain combines TRBV24-1 with TRBJ2-7; D is unclear. The sequence was obtained from a female donor in good health, serving as a healthy control. The sequenced sample was memory CD4+ T cells from blood. CDR3 coding DNA: TGTGCCACCAGTGACTACAAATACGAGCAGTACTTC. Protein sequence: CATSDYKYEQYF.